These 30 T cell receptor beta chains originate from one sample sequenced in a study of T cell responses to AZD1222 COVID-19 vaccine. Sequenced by immunoSEQ multiplex PCR; TCRdb stores in-frame clones only, minus some. In the table there are under 85,000 clones, roughly 88% of which are singletons. This specimen was peripheral blood, taken on day 0 of AZD1222 vaccination. The receptors shown here come from an adult in good health.

The chain joins TRBV28 to TRBJ1-2; D not certain. The V and J ends lost 6 bases and 1 base respectively, with 9 bases between them. The CDR3 runs to 13 residues. Germline CDR1 is MDHEN and CDR2 is SYDVKM. In DNA, the CDR3 is TGTGCCAGCAGCCCGGGGTTTAACTATGGCTACACCTTC. As protein: CASSPGFNYGYTF.

The J gene is TRBJ1-6, the V gene TRBV19, with D possibly TRBD1 on 5 matching bases. The CDR3 totals 15 residues. Trimming pared 4 bases from V and 9 bases from J, leaving 16 bases between. Per germline, CDR1 LNHDA and CDR2 SQIVND (reference sequence). CDR3 residues: CASSTTIGTSSPLHF. As DNA, the CDR3 is TGTGCCAGTAGTACCACCATAGGGACCAGTTCACCCCTCCACTTT.

V usage is TRBV6-5 and J usage is TRBJ1-5; D gene uncertain. This CDR3 has 13 amino acids. Per the germline V gene, CDR1 is MNHEY and CDR2 is SVGAGI. V was pared by 8 bases and J by 9 bases, with 17 bases between. As DNA, the CDR3 is TGTGCCAGCCGCGAAAGTGGTGTGGGGCCCCAGCATTTT. This gives the protein CASRESGVGPQHF.

This clone was observed a handful of times. The CDR3 region is CASKPTTRHEQYF. Here the CDR3 DNA reads TGTGCCAGCAAGCCCACCACCCGCCACGAGCAGTACTTC. The V and J genes are TRBV2 and TRBJ2-7; no definite D call. The CDR3 runs 13 residues. Trimming removed 7 bases at V and 5 bases at J, with 15 bases between. Looked up from germline, CDR1 is SNHLY and CDR2 is FYNNEI.

This chain connects TRBV10-1 to TRBJ2-2, with D maybe TRBD1 (6 bases). CDR3 length: 14 residues. Germline V CDR1 and CDR2: WNHNN, SYGVQD (reference sequence). The V end was cut by 6 bases, the J end by 6 bases, with 14 bases between. In DNA form, the CDR3 reads TGCGCCAGCAGAATTTCACAGGGTTCCGGGGAGCTGTTTTTT. As protein: CASRISQGSGELFF.

The chain combines TRBV6-2 or TRBV6-3 with TRBJ2-7, with D maybe TRBD2 (6 bases). The V gene's germline CDR1 is MNHEY and CDR2 SVGEGT. The CDR3 is 12 amino acids. V was trimmed by 2 bases and J by 7 bases, leaving 9 bases between them. Here the CDR3 reads CASSYPRGEQYF. In nucleotides, the CDR3 is TGTGCCAGCAGTTACCCCCGGGGGGAGCAGTACTTC.

The rearrangement links TRBV27 to TRBJ2-3; tentatively, D is TRBD1 (5 bases). V was cut by 5 bases and J by 0 bases, with 12 bases left in between. Looked up from germline, CDR1 is MNHEY and CDR2 is SMNVEV (reference sequence). The CDR3 has 15 amino acids. The chain's CDR3 is CASSRLQGSTDTQYF. The CDR3 nucleotides read TGTGCCAGCAGTCGCCTCCAGGGTAGCACAGATACGCAGTATTTT.

This chain joins TRBV9 and TRBJ1-3, with unresolved D. The CDR3 length is 14 residues. V lost 2 bases, J lost 0 bases, and 6 bases lay in between. Germline assignment: CDR1 SGDLS and CDR2 YYNGEE. The CDR3 region has the DNA TGTGCCAGCAGCGTCACTCTCTCTGGAAACACCATATATTTT. It translates to CASSVTLSGNTIYF.

This clone has just one count. J is TRBJ1-4 and V is TRBV4-1; D unresolved. Germline V gene data show CDR1 as MGHRA and CDR2 as YSYEKL. The CDR3 loop spans 14 amino acids. V was clipped by 2 bases and J by 0 bases, with 4 bases between them. The CDR3 bases are TGCGCCAGCAGCCAACAAGCAACTAATGAAAAACTGTTTTTT. Its protein product is CASSQQATNEKLFF.

This chain joins TRBV7-8 and TRBJ2-1, with D unresolved. Trimming left V 6 bases short and J 7 bases short, with 19 bases between. There are 15 residues in the CDR3. CDR1 and CDR2 (germline): SGHVS, FQNEAQ. The CDR3 coding sequence is TGTGCCAGCAGTCGGTACGCCCCCTATGGGAATGAGCAGTTCTTC. It translates to CASSRYAPYGNEQFF.

The V call is TRBV19, the J call TRBJ1-5; the D is unclear. The CDR3 runs 14 residues. CDR1 is LNHDA and CDR2 is SQIVND in the germline V gene (reference sequence). Trimming left V 6 bases short and J 4 bases short, with 13 bases between. The CDR3 reads CASRKEGWNQPQHF. The CDR3, as DNA: TGTGCCAGTAGGAAGGAAGGTTGGAATCAGCCCCAGCATTTT.

This chain links TRBV6-5 with TRBJ2-5; D is uncertain. Germline V gene sequence: CDR1 MNHEY, CDR2 SVGAGI. The CDR3 covers 15 residues. The V end was cut by 5 bases, the J end by 5 bases, with 18 bases between. The CDR3 DNA reads TGTGCCAGCAGTCGAGCCGACCCCCGCTTTGAGACCCAGTACTTC. Amino acid sequence: CASSRADPRFETQYF.

The genes are TRBV9 and TRBJ2-2, with D perhaps being TRBD1 or TRBD2 (5 bases each). Trimming removed 0 bases at V and 1 base at J, with 10 bases between. CDR1 SGDLS and CDR2 YYNGEE come from the germline V gene. The CDR3 covers 16 residues. Here the CDR3 reads CASSVGGAQNTGELFF. The DNA of the CDR3 is TGTGCCAGCAGCGTAGGAGGGGCCCAGAACACCGGGGAGCTGTTTTTT.

This clone appeared a single time. This CDR3 reads CASSFPVRHSNQPQHF. In DNA form, the CDR3 reads TGTGCCAGCAGCTTTCCCGTACGCCATAGCAATCAGCCCCAGCATTTT. The gene calls are TRBV5-8 and TRBJ1-5; D is undetermined. Trimming took off 2 bases at V and 0 bases at J, with 12 bases between the two ends. Germline-derived CDR1 and CDR2 are SGHTS and YDEGEE. There are 16 residues in the CDR3.

This clone was seen a single time. The chain uses TRBV21-1 and TRBJ2-3; the table's D call TRBD2 went unverified against the DNA. TRBV21-1 counts as a pseudogene. The CDR3 spans 19 residues. The CDR3 region is CASSKRALAGVPSTDTQYF. CDR3 DNA sequence: TGTGCCAGCAGCAAACGGGCGCTAGCGGGAGTTCCTAGCACAGATACGCAGTATTTT.

The chain combines TRBV10-3 with TRBJ2-2; no definite D call. The germline V gene encodes CDR1 ENHRY and CDR2 SYGVKD. Trimming stripped 5 bases from V and 4 bases from J, with 5 bases between. CDR3 length: 12 residues. The CDR3 here is CAISPLTGELFF. CDR3 nucleotide sequence: TGTGCCATCAGTCCCCTCACCGGGGAGCTGTTTTTT.

V and J are TRBV18 and TRBJ2-1, with D tentatively TRBD2 (5 bases). Trimming pared 3 bases from V and 4 bases from J, leaving 16 bases between. From germline, CDR1 is KGHSH and CDR2 LQKENI. This CDR3 is 16 amino acids long. The CDR3 sequence: CASSPPGLSLYNEQFF. The CDR3 bases are TGTGCCAGCTCACCTCCCGGACTGAGCCTATACAATGAGCAGTTCTTC.

J is TRBJ2-5 and V is TRBV11-2; D gene uncertain. Trimming cost V 5 bases and J 5 bases, with 15 bases left between them. CDR3 size: 14 residues. Looked up from germline, CDR1 is SGHAT and CDR2 is FQNNGV. DNA of the CDR3: TGTGCCAGCAGCACCGGACCTCCCAGGGAGACCCAGTACTTC. Protein: CASSTGPPRETQYF.

This chain joins TRBV5-4 and TRBJ1-1; unclear D gene. This CDR3 is built from 12 residues. Germline values: CDR1 SGHNT, CDR2 YYREEE (reference sequence). With 4 bases removed from V and 6 bases from J, the gap between germline ends came to 10 bases. CDR3 in amino acids: CASSAAGSEAFF. The CDR3 bases are TGTGCCAGCAGCGCTGCGGGGTCTGAAGCTTTCTTT. The variable domain in full, completed from reference TRBV5-4 and TRBJ1-1, reads ETGVTQSPTHLIKTRGQQVTLRCSSQSGHNTVSWYQQALGQGPQFIFQYYREEENGRGNFPPRFSGLQFPNYSSELNVNALELDDSALYLCASSAAGSEAFFGQGTRLTVV.

The J gene is TRBJ2-2, the V gene TRBV10-1; D is unclear. The CDR3 totals 14 residues. Germline V gives CDR1 WNHNN, CDR2 SYGVQD (reference sequence). V lost 0 bases and J lost 0, with 2 bases in between. CDR3: CASSESANTGELFF. The CDR3 DNA reads as TGCGCCAGCAGTGAGTCGGCGAACACCGGGGAGCTGTTTTTT.

As DNA, the CDR3 is TGCGCCAGCAGCTTGCCCCAAGACGACTCCTACGAGCAGTACTTC. Encoded protein: CASSLPQDDSYEQYF. The chain is built from TRBV5-1 and TRBJ2-7; no reliable D call. V dropped 1 base and J dropped 0 bases, with 11 bases sitting between them. The CDR3 is 15 amino acids. CDR1 is SGHRS, CDR2 YFSETQ, per germline.

The CDR3 DNA reads as TGTGCCAGCAGCCAAAACAGGGGCGACACTGAAGCTTTCTTT. It specifies CASSQNRGDTEAFF. The chain is built from TRBV4-2 and TRBJ1-1; 7 bases line up with TRBD1. The CDR3 is made up of 14 amino acids. CDR1 is LGHNA and CDR2 is YNFKEQ in the germline V gene. Trimming took 2 bases from V and 3 from J; bases not matched to a gene: 3.

The chain employs TRBV6-6 and TRBJ1-3; D remains ambiguous. Trimming took 5 bases from V and 2 from J, leaving 13 bases between them. The germline V gene has CDR1 MNHNY and CDR2 SVGAGI (reference sequence). The CDR3 totals 15 residues. CDR3 DNA: TGTGCCAGCAGTCCACTGACCATAGCTGGAAACACCATATATTTT. Residues: CASSPLTIAGNTIYF.

CDR3 region: CASSFTGSRHF. Written as DNA, the CDR3 is TGTGCCAGCAGTTTCACTGGGTCCCGGCATTTT. V is TRBV28 and J is TRBJ1-5; D is unresolved. CDR3 size: 11 residues. Germline assignment: CDR1 MDHEN and CDR2 SYDVKM. V lost 3 bases and J 15 bases, leaving 12 bases between the germline ends.

The rearrangement links TRBV5-4 to TRBJ2-2; D unclear. This CDR3 region has 17 residues. The V gene's germline CDR1 is SGHNT and CDR2 YYREEE (reference sequence). The V end lost 2 bases, the J end lost 0 bases, and 14 bases lay between the germline ends. This CDR3 reads CASSLSLTPANTGELFF. The CDR3, as DNA: TGTGCCAGCAGCTTAAGCCTGACTCCCGCGAACACCGGGGAGCTGTTTTTT.

The rearrangement joins TRBV7-9 to TRBJ2-1; tentative D call: TRBD1 (5 bases). The CDR3 has 11 residues. V was clipped by 5 bases and J by 11 bases, with 10 bases between them. Per the germline V gene, CDR1 is SEHNR and CDR2 is FQNEAQ (reference sequence). This CDR3 reads CASSPGQKQFF. CDR3 nucleotides: TGTGCCAGCAGCCCAGGGCAAAAGCAGTTCTTC. Looking up the rest from reference TRBV7-9 and TRBJ2-1 gives the full variable domain: DTGVSQNPRHKITKRGQNVTFRCDPISEHNRLYWYRQTLGQGPEFLTYFQNEAQLEKSRLLSDRFSAERPKGSFSTLEIQRTEQGDSAMYLCASSPGQKQFFGPGTRLTVL.

This chain uses TRBV6-4 with TRBJ2-1, with a possible D match to TRBD1 (5 bases). The V end lost 6 bases, the J end lost 2 bases, and 14 bases lay between the germline ends. Germline assignment: CDR1 MRHNA and CDR2 SNTAGT. This CDR3 has 15 amino acids. This CDR3 is CASSTDTPTYNEQFF. CDR3 DNA sequence: TGTGCCAGCAGCACGGACACCCCAACCTACAATGAGCAGTTCTTC.

J is TRBJ1-2 and V is TRBV4-1; D call uncertain. The CDR3 loop spans 14 amino acids. Trimming left V 1 base short and J 4 bases short, with 10 bases between. The V gene's germline CDR1 is MGHRA and CDR2 YSYEKL. The CDR3 protein is CASSQGTASYGYTF. DNA of the CDR3: TGCGCCAGCAGCCAAGGAACCGCGAGCTATGGCTACACCTTC.

The rearrangement joins TRBV4-2 to TRBJ1-1; D gene ambiguous. V was shortened by 2 bases and J by 8 bases, with 12 bases between the two germline ends. The CDR3 loop spans 13 amino acids. Germline assignment: CDR1 LGHNA and CDR2 YNFKEQ. Here the CDR3 reads CASSQSGGREAFF. CDR3 sequence (DNA): TGTGCCAGCAGCCAAAGCGGAGGCCGGGAAGCTTTCTTT.

This chain uses TRBV24-1 with TRBJ2-1, with 10 bases aligning to TRBD2. J gave up 5 bases and V 5 bases, and 8 bases lay outside the gene matches. Germline V gene data show CDR1 as KGHDR and CDR2 as SFDVKD. The CDR3 has 16 amino acids. The CDR3 nucleotides read TGTGCCACCAGTGGCAGACTAGCGGGCCAACACAATGAGCAGTTCTTC. As protein: CATSGRLAGQHNEQFF.